The rows below give T cell receptor beta chains drawn from one sample of a study of cytomegalovirus exposure and HLA in healthy donors. Some clones are missing from TCRdb's copy, which holds only in-frame ones; the method was immunoSEQ multiplex PCR. The sample holds roughly 110,000 clones, 65% to 80% seen once. Sequencing input: PBMCs. These receptors all stem from a man aged 55 to 69 in good health and CMV-seronegative. CDR3s include the opening cysteine and the closing phenylalanine or tryptophan. Fields, in order: clone size, J gene, V gene, D gene, CDR3 length, CDR3 DNA, CDR3 protein. D genes are given only for firm matches. Clone size, where shown, is once, few, many, or a class for clones that have expanded.

-	TRBJ2-1	TRBV7-6	TRBD2	18	TGTGCCAGCAGCCCAGGACTAGCGGGGGAATTGACCTACAATGAGCAGTTCTTC	CASSPGLAGELTYNEQFF
-	TRBJ1-6	TRBV19	TRBD1	14	TGTGCCAGTAGTATAACAGGGGTAAGATCACCCCTCCACTTT	CASSITGVRSPLHF
-	TRBJ1-1	TRBV28	TRBD1	15	TGTGCCAGCAGTCATCGACAGGGGCGGAACACTGAAGCTTTCTTT	CASSHRQGRNTEAFF
-	TRBJ2-6	TRBV6-5	-	15	TGTGCCAGCAGTTTACGGGTGGCTGGGGCCAACGTCCTGACTTTC	CASSLRVAGANVLTF
-	TRBJ2-7	TRBV2	-	13	TGTGCCAGCAGTCCACAGGGTGCCTACGAGCAGTACTTC	CASSPQGAYEQYF
-	TRBJ2-7	TRBV19	-	13	TGTGCCACCCGCGGGGGCTTTCTCTACGAGCAGTACTTC	CATRGGFLYEQYF
few	TRBJ2-5	TRBV5-4	TRBD2	15	TGTGCCAGCAGCTTAGGGGGGACTAGCGCAGAGACCCAGTACTTC	CASSLGGTSAETQYF
-	TRBJ2-5	TRBV2	TRBD1	15	TGTGCCAGCAGTAAACAGGGGGCCCGGCAAGAGACCCAGTACTTC	CASSKQGARQETQYF
few	TRBJ2-2	TRBV29-1	TRBD2	15	TGCAGCGTCAAGGGACTAGCGGGGGTTACCGGGGAGCTGTTTTTT	CSVKGLAGVTGELFF
-	TRBJ1-1	TRBV6-1	-	15	TGTGCCAGCAGTGGGGCAGGGTGGTTTGGGACTGAAGCTTTCTTT	CASSGAGWFGTEAFF
-	TRBJ2-2	TRBV5-1	TRBD2	16	TGCGCCAGCAGCTTGCTAGCGGGGGGGAACACCGGGGAGCTGTTTTTT	CASSLLAGGNTGELFF
-	TRBJ1-1	TRBV28	-	13	TGTGCCAGCAGACAACAGAAAGGGGCTGAAGCTTTCTTT	CASRQQKGAEAFF
-	TRBJ2-1	TRBV7-8	-	13	TGTGCCAGCAGCTCCCACTCCTACAATGAGCAGTTCTTC	CASSSHSYNEQFF
-	TRBJ2-3	TRBV5-6	-	17	TGTGCCAGCAGCTTAAGGGGTGCCTGGTCTGGAACAGATACGCAGTATTTT	CASSLRGAWSGTDTQYF
once	TRBJ2-5	TRBV14	-	16	TGTGCCAGCAGCCTTTATCAGGGGGGCCTCCAAGAGACCCAGTACTTC	CASSLYQGGLQETQYF
-	TRBJ2-3	TRBV4-3	-	14	TGCGCCAGCAGTCCGCAGGGCCGGACAGATACGCAGTATTTT	CASSPQGRTDTQYF
-	TRBJ2-5	TRBV7-2	TRBD2	14	TGTGCCAGCAGCTTGGGACTAGCGCAAGAGACCCAGTACTTC	CASSLGLAQETQYF
-	TRBJ2-7	TRBV5-6	TRBD1	14	TGTGCCAGCGGGACAGGGGAAAGTCTCTACGAGCAGTACTTC	CASGTGESLYEQYF
-	TRBJ2-6	TRBV5-1	-	16	TGCGCCAGCAGCTTGGATAGGGGCTTTGGGGCCAACGTCCTGACTTTC	CASSLDRGFGANVLTF
-	TRBJ2-5	TRBV5-1	TRBD2	16	TGCGCCAGCAGCTTGTGGGGGGACTACTCCCAAGAGACCCAGTACTTC	CASSLWGDYSQETQYF
-	TRBJ2-2	TRBV5-1	TRBD2	15	TGCGCCAGCAGCTTACTGCCTAGCGGTTCCGGGGAGCTGTTTTTT	CASSLLPSGSGELFF
-	TRBJ1-2	TRBV19	TRBD1	15	TGTGCCAGTAGTCGTTCCGACAGGGACGGTTTGGGCTACACCTTC	CASSRSDRDGLGYTF
few	TRBJ2-6	TRBV19	-	15	TGTGCCAGTAGTATACCGGTCTCTGGGGCCAACGTCCTGACTTTC	CASSIPVSGANVLTF
few	TRBJ1-6	TRBV7-9	-	13	TGTGCCAGCAGCTTACGCAGGGATTCACCCCTCCACTTT	CASSLRRDSPLHF
-	TRBJ1-1	TRBV5-1	-	13	TGCGCCAGCAGCTCAAATCAGGGAACTGAAGCTTTCTTT	CASSSNQGTEAFF
-	TRBJ2-4	TRBV19	-	13	TGTGCCAGTAGTATAAACTCTGCGGACATTCAGTACTTC	CASSINSADIQYF
-	TRBJ1-1	TRBV7-6	TRBD1	17	TGTGCCAGCAGCTTATCCCCCCCGGGACAGGGAATCGTTGAAGCTTTCTTT	CASSLSPPGQGIVEAFF
-	TRBJ2-1	TRBV30	TRBD2	15	TGTGCCTGGACCAAGGGACTAGCGGCCTACAATGAGCAGTTCTTC	CAWTKGLAAYNEQFF
-	TRBJ1-1	TRBV7-2	TRBD1	16	TGTGCCAGCAGCTTATGGGGGACAGCATTGAACACTGAAGCTTTCTTT	CASSLWGTALNTEAFF
-	TRBJ2-3	TRBV5-6	-	14	TGTGCCAGCAGCTCGCGGCGTGCCACAGATACGCAGTATTTT	CASSSRRATDTQYF
once	TRBJ1-2	TRBV6-1	TRBD1	15	TGTGCCAGCAGTGCGCGCAGGGGGGAGAACTATGGCTACACCTTC	CASSARRGENYGYTF
-	TRBJ2-1	TRBV5-1	-	13	TGCGCCAGCAGCTCCCAGGGGGGCAATGAGCAGTTCTTC	CASSSQGGNEQFF
-	TRBJ1-1	TRBV5-6	-	13	TGTGCCAGCAGCTGGGCTTGGGCCCCTGAAGCTTTCTTT	CASSWAWAPEAFF
-	TRBJ1-2	TRBV4-2	-	15	TGTGCCAGCAGCCCGAGGCTCATGGGTCCTGATGGCTACACCTTC	CASSPRLMGPDGYTF
-	TRBJ1-2	TRBV10-3	TRBD1	17	TGTGCCATCAGCATGGACAGGGCCGTCGTGGGGTCGTATGGCTACACCTTC	CAISMDRAVVGSYGYTF
-	TRBJ1-2	TRBV6-5	TRBD1	16	TGTGCCAGCAGTTACGGGACAGGACCTGCCCAGGGGGGCTACACCTTC	CASSYGTGPAQGGYTF